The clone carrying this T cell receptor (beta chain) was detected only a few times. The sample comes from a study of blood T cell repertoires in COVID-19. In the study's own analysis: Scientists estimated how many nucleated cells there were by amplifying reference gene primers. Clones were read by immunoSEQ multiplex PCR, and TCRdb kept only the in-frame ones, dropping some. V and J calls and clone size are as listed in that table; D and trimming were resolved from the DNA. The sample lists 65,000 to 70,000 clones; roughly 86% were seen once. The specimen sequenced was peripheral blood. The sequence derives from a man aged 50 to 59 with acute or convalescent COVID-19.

The CDR3 DNA follows: TGTGCCAGCAGCTCGCCAAACGGGGTGGGACAGGGAGGGACTGAAGCTTTCTTT. Translating gives CASSSPNGVGQGGTEAFF. V usage is TRBV21-1 and J usage is TRBJ1-1; the table calls TRBD1, which could not be checked here. TRBV21-1 is termed a pseudogene. The CDR3 consists of 18 residues.